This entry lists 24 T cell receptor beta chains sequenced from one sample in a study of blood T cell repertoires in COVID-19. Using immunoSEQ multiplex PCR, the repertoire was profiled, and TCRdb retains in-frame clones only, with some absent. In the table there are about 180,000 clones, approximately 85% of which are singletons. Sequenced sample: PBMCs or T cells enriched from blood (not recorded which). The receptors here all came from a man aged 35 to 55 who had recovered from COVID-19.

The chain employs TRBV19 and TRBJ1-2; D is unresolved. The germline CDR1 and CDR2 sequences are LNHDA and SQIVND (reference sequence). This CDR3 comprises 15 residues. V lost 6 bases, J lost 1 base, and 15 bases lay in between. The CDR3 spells CASRPHLGDNYGYTF. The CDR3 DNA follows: TGTGCCAGTAGGCCACACCTCGGAGATAACTATGGCTACACCTTC. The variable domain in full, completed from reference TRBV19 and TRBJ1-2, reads DGGITQSPKYLFRKEGQNVTLSCEQNLNHDAMYWYRQDPGQGLRLIYYSQIVNDFQKGDIAEGYSVSREKKESFPLTVTSAQKNPTAFYLCASRPHLGDNYGYTFGSGTRLTVV.

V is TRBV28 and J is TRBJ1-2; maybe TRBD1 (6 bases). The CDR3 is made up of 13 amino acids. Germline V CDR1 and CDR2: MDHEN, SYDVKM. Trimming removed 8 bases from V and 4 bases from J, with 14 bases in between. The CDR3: CASRTENTYGYTF. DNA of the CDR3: TGTGCCAGCCGGACAGAGAACACCTATGGCTACACCTTC.

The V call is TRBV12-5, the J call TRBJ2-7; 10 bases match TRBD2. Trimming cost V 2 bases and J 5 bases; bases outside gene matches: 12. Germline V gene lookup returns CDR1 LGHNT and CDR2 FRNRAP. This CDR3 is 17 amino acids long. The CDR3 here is CASGLLASGRGRDEQYF. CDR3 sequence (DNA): TGTGCTAGTGGTTTGCTCGCTAGCGGGAGAGGTAGGGACGAGCAGTACTTC.

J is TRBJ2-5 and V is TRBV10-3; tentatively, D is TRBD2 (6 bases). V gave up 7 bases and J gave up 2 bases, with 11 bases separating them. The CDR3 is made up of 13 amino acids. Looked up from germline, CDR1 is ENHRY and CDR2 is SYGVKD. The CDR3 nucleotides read TGTGCCATCAATCGGCGGGAACAAGAGACCCAGTACTTC. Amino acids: CAINRREQETQYF.

CDR3 nucleotides: TGTGCCAGCAGGACTAGCGGGGGGACCCAGTACTTC. This translates into CASRTSGGTQYF. V gene TRBV27 combines with J gene TRBJ2-5, with 12 bases that match TRBD2. Per the germline V gene, CDR1 is MNHEY and CDR2 is SMNVEV (reference sequence). The CDR3 covers 12 residues. With 6 bases clipped from V and 7 bases from J, the junction kept 0 bases outside the gene matches.

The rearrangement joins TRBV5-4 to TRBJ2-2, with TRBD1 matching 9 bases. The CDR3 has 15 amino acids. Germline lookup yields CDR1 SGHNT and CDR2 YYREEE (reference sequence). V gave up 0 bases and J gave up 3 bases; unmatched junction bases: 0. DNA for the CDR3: TGTGCCAGCAGCTTGGGGGACAGGGACACCGGGGAGCTGTTTTTT. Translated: CASSLGDRDTGELFF.

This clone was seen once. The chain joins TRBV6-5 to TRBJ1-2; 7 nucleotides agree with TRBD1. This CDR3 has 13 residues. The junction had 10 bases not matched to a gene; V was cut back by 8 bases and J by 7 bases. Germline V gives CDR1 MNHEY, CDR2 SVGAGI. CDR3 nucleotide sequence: TGTGCCAGCGGGACAGCCGGACCGGGTGGCTACACCTTC. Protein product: CASGTAGPGGYTF.

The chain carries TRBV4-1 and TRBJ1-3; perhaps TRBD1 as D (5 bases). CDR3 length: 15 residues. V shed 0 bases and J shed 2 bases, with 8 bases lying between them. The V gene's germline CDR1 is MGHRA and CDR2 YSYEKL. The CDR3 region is CASSQEGGAGNTIYF. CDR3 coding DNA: TGCGCCAGCAGCCAAGAGGGAGGGGCTGGAAACACCATATATTTT.

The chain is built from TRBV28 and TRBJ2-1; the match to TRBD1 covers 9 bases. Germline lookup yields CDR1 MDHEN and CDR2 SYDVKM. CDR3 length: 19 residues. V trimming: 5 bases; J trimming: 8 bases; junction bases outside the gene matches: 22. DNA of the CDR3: TGTGCCAGCAGTCCCACAGGGGGCGCCCCCTTGCAGGAAGCGGATGAGCAGTTCTTC. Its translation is CASSPTGGAPLQEADEQFF.

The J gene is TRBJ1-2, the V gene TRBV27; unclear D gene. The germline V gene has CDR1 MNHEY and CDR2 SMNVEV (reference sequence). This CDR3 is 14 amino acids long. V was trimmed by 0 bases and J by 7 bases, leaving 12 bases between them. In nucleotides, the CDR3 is TGTGCCAGCAGTTTATCACAGTGGGAGGGTGGCTACACCTTC. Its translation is CASSLSQWEGGYTF.

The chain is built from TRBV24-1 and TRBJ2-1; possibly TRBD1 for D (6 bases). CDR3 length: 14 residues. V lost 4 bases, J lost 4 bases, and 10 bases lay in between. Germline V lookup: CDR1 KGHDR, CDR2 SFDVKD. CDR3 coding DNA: TGTGCCACCAGTGACGGGACACTATACAATGAGCAGTTCTTC. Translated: CATSDGTLYNEQFF.

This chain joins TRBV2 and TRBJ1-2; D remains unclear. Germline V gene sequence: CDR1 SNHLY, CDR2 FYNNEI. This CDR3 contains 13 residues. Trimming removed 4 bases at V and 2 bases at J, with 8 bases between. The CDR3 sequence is CASSVAANYGYTF. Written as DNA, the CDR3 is TGTGCCAGCAGTGTAGCAGCAAACTATGGCTACACCTTC.

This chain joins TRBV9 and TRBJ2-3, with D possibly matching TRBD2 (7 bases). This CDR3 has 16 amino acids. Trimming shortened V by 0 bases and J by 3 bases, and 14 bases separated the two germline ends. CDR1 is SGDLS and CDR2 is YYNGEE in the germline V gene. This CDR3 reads CASSVAGGLGTDTQYF. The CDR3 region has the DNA TGTGCCAGCAGCGTAGCGGGGGGCCTTGGTACAGATACGCAGTATTTT. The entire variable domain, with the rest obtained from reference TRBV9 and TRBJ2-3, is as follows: DSGVTQTPKHLITATGQRVTLRCSPRSGDLSVYWYQQSLDQGLQFLIQYYNGEERAKGNILERFSAQQFPDLHSELNLSSLELGDSALYFCASSVAGGLGTDTQYFGPGTRLTVL.

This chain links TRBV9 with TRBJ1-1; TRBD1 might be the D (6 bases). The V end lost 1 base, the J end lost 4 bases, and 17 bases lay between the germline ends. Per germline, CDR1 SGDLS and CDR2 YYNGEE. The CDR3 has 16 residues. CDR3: CASSVWGGGAGTEAFF. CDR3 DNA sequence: TGTGCCAGCAGCGTATGGGGAGGGGGTGCGGGCACTGAAGCTTTCTTT.

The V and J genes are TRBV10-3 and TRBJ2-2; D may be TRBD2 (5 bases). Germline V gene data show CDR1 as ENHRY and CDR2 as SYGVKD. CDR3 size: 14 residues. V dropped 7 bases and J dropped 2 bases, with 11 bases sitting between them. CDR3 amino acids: CAITDGVNTGELFF. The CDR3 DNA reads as TGTGCCATCACCGACGGGGTTAACACCGGGGAGCTGTTTTTT.

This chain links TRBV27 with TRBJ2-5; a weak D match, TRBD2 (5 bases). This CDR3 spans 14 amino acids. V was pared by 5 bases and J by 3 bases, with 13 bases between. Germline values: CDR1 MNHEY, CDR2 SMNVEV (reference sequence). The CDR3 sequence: CASSRRSPKETQYF. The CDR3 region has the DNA TGTGCCAGCAGTCGGAGGAGCCCCAAAGAGACCCAGTACTTC.

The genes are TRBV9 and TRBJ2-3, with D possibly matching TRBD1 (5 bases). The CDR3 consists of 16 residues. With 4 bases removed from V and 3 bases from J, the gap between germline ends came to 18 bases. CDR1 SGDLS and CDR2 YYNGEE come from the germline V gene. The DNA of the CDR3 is TGTGCCAGCAGCCCTAACGTTCGTCGACAGACAGATACGCAGTATTTT. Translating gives CASSPNVRRQTDTQYF.

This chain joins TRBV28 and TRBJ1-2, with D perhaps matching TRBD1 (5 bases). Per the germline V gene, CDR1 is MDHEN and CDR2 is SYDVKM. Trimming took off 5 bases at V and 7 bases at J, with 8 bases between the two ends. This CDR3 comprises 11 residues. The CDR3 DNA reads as TGTGCCAGCAGTCCCCAGGGTGGCTACACCTTC. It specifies CASSPQGGYTF.

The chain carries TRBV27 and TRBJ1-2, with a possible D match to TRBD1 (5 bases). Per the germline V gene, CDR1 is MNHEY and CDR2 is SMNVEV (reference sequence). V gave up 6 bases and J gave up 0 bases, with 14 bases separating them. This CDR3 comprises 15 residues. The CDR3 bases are TGTGCCAGCAGCCAGGGCGGGGTGTCTAACTATGGCTACACCTTC. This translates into CASSQGGVSNYGYTF.

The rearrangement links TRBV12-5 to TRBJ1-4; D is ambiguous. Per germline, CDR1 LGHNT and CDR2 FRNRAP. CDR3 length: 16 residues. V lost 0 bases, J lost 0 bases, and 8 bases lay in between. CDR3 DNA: TGTGCTAGTGGTTTGGTACGAGCTGCAACTAATGAAAAACTGTTTTTT. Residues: CASGLVRAATNEKLFF.

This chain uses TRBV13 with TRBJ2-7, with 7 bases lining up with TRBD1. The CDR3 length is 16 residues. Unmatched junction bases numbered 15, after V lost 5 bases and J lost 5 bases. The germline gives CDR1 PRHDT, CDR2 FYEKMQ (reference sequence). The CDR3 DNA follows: TGTGCCAGCAGCCAACCGACAGGGAATCGGGTCCACGAGCAGTACTTC. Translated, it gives CASSQPTGNRVHEQYF.

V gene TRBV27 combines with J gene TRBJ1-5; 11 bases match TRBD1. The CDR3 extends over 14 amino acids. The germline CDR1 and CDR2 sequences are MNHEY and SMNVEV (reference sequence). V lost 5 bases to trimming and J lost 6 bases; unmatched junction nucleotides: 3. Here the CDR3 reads CASSMDRGLQPQHF. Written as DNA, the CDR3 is TGTGCCAGCAGTATGGACAGGGGGCTTCAGCCCCAGCATTTT.

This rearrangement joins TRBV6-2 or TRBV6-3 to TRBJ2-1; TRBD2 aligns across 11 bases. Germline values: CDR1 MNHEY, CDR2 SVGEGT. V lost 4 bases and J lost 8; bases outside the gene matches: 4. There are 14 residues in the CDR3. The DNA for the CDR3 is TGTGCCAGCAGTTTTAGCGGGGGGGCATATGAGCAGTTCTTC. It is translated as CASSFSGGAYEQFF.

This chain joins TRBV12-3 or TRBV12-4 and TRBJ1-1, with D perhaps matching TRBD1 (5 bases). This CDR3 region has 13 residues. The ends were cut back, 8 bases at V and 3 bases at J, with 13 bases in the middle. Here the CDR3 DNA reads TGTGCCAGCGTTCCGGGACTGTACACTGAAGCTTTCTTT. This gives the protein CASVPGLYTEAFF.